The 5 T cell receptor beta chains in this list originate from one sample, sequenced in a study of cytomegalovirus exposure and HLA in healthy donors. The PCR was carried out with 60 Vbeta primers and 13 Jbeta primers. Repertoires were generated with immunoSEQ multiplex PCR, while TCRdb's copy carries only in-frame clones and drops some. The sample lists under 250,000 clones; over 80% were seen once. The sequenced material came from PBMCs. All receptors derive from a boy aged 2-15 years in good health and CMV-seronegative.

This clone appeared a few times. CDR3 in DNA: TGTGCCTGGAGGCCGGGACAGGTGCTCTATAATTCACCCCTCCACTTT. Translation gives CAWRPGQVLYNSPLHF. The V gene is TRBV30, the J gene TRBJ1-6; TRBD1 aligns across 8 bases. The CDR3 is 16 amino acids. CDR1 is GTSNPN, CDR2 SVGIG, per germline (reference sequence). Trimming at V came to 3 bases and at J to 3 bases, leaving 7 bases not matched to a gene.

The chain couples TRBV9 to TRBJ2-5; 8 bases map to TRBD2. The V and J ends lost 3 bases and 0 bases, in that order; junction bases with no gene match: 4. This CDR3 is 15 amino acids long. Germline V gives CDR1 SGDLS, CDR2 YYNGEE. The CDR3 bases are TGTGCCAGCAGCGAATGGGGACTAGACCAAGAGACCCAGTACTTC. Translating gives CASSEWGLDQETQYF.

For the CDR3, the DNA is TGTGCCAGCTCACCGTGGACTAGCGGCGACACCGGGGAGCTGTTTTTT. Translation: CASSPWTSGDTGELFF. This chain uses TRBV18 with TRBJ2-2; 10 bases align to TRBD2. With 3 bases clipped from V and 3 bases from J, the junction kept 4 bases outside the gene matches. This CDR3 contains 16 residues. Germline assignment: CDR1 KGHSH and CDR2 LQKENI.

This clone was observed a single time. The J gene is TRBJ1-1, the V gene TRBV9, with D perhaps matching TRBD1 (6 bases). The CDR3 is 16 residues long. The V and J ends lost 4 bases and 1 base respectively, with 17 bases between them. CDR1 is SGDLS, CDR2 YYNGEE, per germline. CDR3: CASSLRGGTENTEAFF. The DNA of the CDR3 is TGTGCCAGCAGCCTAAGGGGGGGTACGGAGAACACTGAAGCTTTCTTT.

This chain connects TRBV29-1 to TRBJ2-3; no clear D. CDR3 length equals 8 residues. Trimming took 6 bases from V and 15 from J, leaving 10 bases between them. In germline, CDR1 is SQVTM, CDR2 ANQGSEA. CDR3 protein: CSVGPGYF. The CDR3 DNA reads TGCAGCGTGGGCCCCGGTTATTTT.